The table lists the clone carrying this T cell receptor (beta chain) with a few counts. This sample was taken from a study of blood T cells in healthy people across ages. Study summary: About one barcoded beta molecule per two T cells came from capture by template switching.

The CDR3 covers 15 residues. With 1 base clipped from V and 10 bases from J, the junction kept 5 bases outside the gene matches. The amount of total RNA extracted per sample was at least 5.5 micrograms. The second PCR ran about 6 to 12 cycles with a sample-barcoded 5' primer and J-beta primers. From the 5' RACE reads, TCRdb called clonotypes with MiXCR, one entry per CDR3 protein. The repertoire holds about 1.4 million distinct CDR3 sequences, 55% to 75% seen once, with 5.5% to 8% in the top ten. The specimen was blood. The source is a man aged 18 to 30 in good health. J is TRBJ2-1 and V is TRBV12-3 or TRBV12-4, with 12 bases lining up with TRBD2. The CDR3 spells CASSLETSGRPEQFF. The DNA for the CDR3 is TGTGCCAGCAGTTTAGAGACTAGCGGGAGACCCGAGCAGTTCTTC.